The entry below gives a single T cell receptor (beta chain) sequence along with its context. The target antigen is unknown. The sample belongs to a study of shared clonotypes between healthy human individuals. About the study: CD4 naive and memory got three plates each, CD8 naive two, CD8 memory one. Study-wide points: Naive subsets typically showed greater estimated richness than memory subsets. Though the depth was large, rarefaction showed that sorted-subset sequencing was incomplete.

Source study methods: Without quality scores, immunoSEQ junctional reads could not be filtered like full-length reads. Sequenced by immunoSEQ multiplex PCR; TCRdb stores in-frame clones only, minus some. The V and J calls and clone size were taken over from that table, and D and trimming were inferred from the DNA. The repertoire includes roughly 2,000,000 clones, 90% to 95% of them detected once, and about 1.7% sits in the top ten. The CDR3 loop spans 18 amino acids. V lost 6 bases, J lost 0 bases, and 18 bases lay in between. The germline gives CDR1 SGHAT, CDR2 FQDESV (reference sequence). Only CD45RO-negative cells positively selected for CCR7 counted as naive CD8 cells, so terminally differentiated effector memory CD45RA+ cells were excluded.

The material sequenced was naive CD8+ T cells from PBMCs. The TCR originated in a man aged 18 to 30 in good health. Some clones in this sample may be carry-over from other donors' samples. This chain uses TRBV11-1 with TRBJ2-6, with D perhaps TRBD2 (5 bases). The CDR3 DNA reads TGTGCCAGCAGACATAATCGAGGGAGTAGCTCTGGGGCCAACGTCCTGACTTTC. Protein sequence: CASRHNRGSSSGANVLTF.